Presented here are 10 T cell receptor beta chains from one specimen sequenced in a study of T-cell reconstitution after alpha-beta-depleted transplantation in children. Unique molecular identifiers were used in preparing the TCRbeta library. Via MiXCR, TCRdb re-called the PCR reads, giving one row per CDR3 protein. Of about 20,000 distinct CDR3 sequences listed, approximately 13% are singletons. Source: PBMCs, mostly from graft donor cells, taken 60 days after TCRalphabeta/CD19-depleted stem cell transplant. These receptors came from a female patient aged 2 to 10 who had a stem cell transplant for congenital amegakaryocytic thrombocytopenia, so the T cells may come from the graft donor.

This clonotype was seen ten or more times. The chain employs TRBV5-1 and TRBJ2-1; the match to TRBD2 covers 9 bases. The CDR3 is made up of 19 amino acids. With V trimmed by 5 bases and J by 3 bases, 18 bases remained unmatched. CDR1 is SGHRS, CDR2 YFSETQ, per germline. Written as DNA, the CDR3 is TGCGCCAGCAGTGTGACGGCGGGAGGGCCGTTGGATATCTACAATGAGCAGTTCTTC. The encoded protein is CASSVTAGGPLDIYNEQFF.

This clonotype was recorded many times. V and J are TRBV20-1 and TRBJ1-2; possible D gene TRBD1, 5 bases. Germline assignment: CDR1 DFQATT and CDR2 SNEGSKA (reference sequence). The CDR3 spans 15 residues. V was shortened by 6 bases and J by 6 bases, with 23 bases between the two germline ends. The CDR3 sequence is CSASQWNRPQDGYTF. The CDR3, as DNA: TGCAGTGCCTCCCAATGGAACAGGCCTCAGGATGGCTACACCTTC.

The chain recombines TRBV2 with TRBJ2-1; TRBD2 matches 14 bases. Germline loops: CDR1 SNHLY, CDR2 FYNNEI. The V gene end was trimmed by 10 bases and the J gene end by 0 bases; junction bases not matched to a gene: 11. The CDR3 runs 18 residues. The CDR3 region is CAICLGTSGSASYNEQFF. CDR3 nucleotides: TGTGCCATCTGTTTAGGGACTAGCGGGAGTGCCTCCTACAATGAGCAGTTCTTC.

A few counts support this clonotype. The chain employs TRBV7-2 and TRBJ2-5; 7 bases are a match to TRBD1. Looked up from germline, CDR1 is SGHTA and CDR2 is FQGNSA. CDR3 size: 14 residues. The V and J ends lost 4 bases and 5 bases, in that order; junction bases with no gene match: 7. The CDR3 nucleotides are TGTGCCAGCAGCTCGGACAGGCCCCGGGAGACCCAGTACTTC. This sequence encodes CASSSDRPRETQYF. Combining the CDR3 with reference TRBV7-2 and TRBJ2-5 gives the whole variable domain GAGVSQSPSNKVTEKGKDVELRCDPISGHTALYWYRQSLGQGLEFLIYFQGNSAPDKSGLPSDRFSAERTGGSVSTLTIQRTQQEDSAVYLCASSSDRPRETQYFGPGTRLLVL.

This clonotype was seen many times. The CDR3 spells CASSAGRRLGGVRSTSFEQYF. In DNA form, the CDR3 reads TGTGCCAGCAGTGCCGGGAGGCGTTTGGGGGGGGTTCGGTCCACCAGCTTCGAGCAGTACTTC. The chain combines TRBV6-1 with TRBJ2-7; 7 bases fit TRBD2. Germline-derived CDR1 and CDR2 are MNHNS and SASEGT. CDR3 length equals 21 residues. Losses at the gene ends were 4 bases for V and 6 bases for J; bases not matched to a gene: 30.

This clonotype was detected many times. CDR3 bases: TGCGCCAGCAGTCGCTCCGGCTTAAGGGGGCTCAGTTCTGGCACAGATACGCAGTATTTT. Translated: CASSRSGLRGLSSGTDTQYF. The chain recombines TRBV5-1 with TRBJ2-3; 7 positions agree with TRBD1. The CDR3 spans 20 residues. The germline V gene has CDR1 SGHRS and CDR2 YFSETQ. The V and J ends lost 5 bases and 1 base, in that order; junction bases with no gene match: 22.

By share, this clonotype ranks as medium-sized (0.01 to 0.1%). The chain joins TRBV3-1 to TRBJ2-3; D gene unclear. The CDR3 covers 15 residues. Per germline, CDR1 LGHDT and CDR2 YNNKEL (reference sequence). Trimming stripped 6 bases from V and 4 bases from J, with 17 bases between. The CDR3 bases are TGTGCCAGCAGACCATCCTACGGTTCTGCAGATACGCAGTATTTT. It yields the protein CASRPSYGSADTQYF.

This clonotype was recorded many times. The V call is TRBV10-3, the J call TRBJ2-2; TRBD2 aligns across 16 bases. CDR1 and CDR2 (germline): ENHRY, SYGVKD. V dropped 5 bases and J dropped 2; count of bases not matched to a gene: 5. The CDR3 consists of 18 residues. CDR3 residues: CAISWGLAGGRNTGELFF. CDR3 DNA sequence: TGTGCCATCAGTTGGGGACTAGCGGGAGGGCGTAACACCGGGGAGCTGTTTTTT.

The chain has TRBV18 and TRBJ1-2; D gene uncertain. Deletions cut 4 bases from V and 4 bases from J, with 10 bases between. The CDR3 is 13 residues long. The germline gives CDR1 KGHSH, CDR2 LQKENI. The CDR3 reads CASSLGRVYGYTF. The CDR3 coding sequence is TGTGCCAGCTCACTCGGACGGGTCTATGGCTACACCTTC.

This clonotype was found many times. The chain carries TRBV10-1 and TRBJ2-3, with D maybe TRBD2 (6 bases). V gave up 5 bases and J gave up 3 bases, with 12 bases separating them. Germline CDR1 and CDR2: WNHNN and SYGVQD (reference sequence). The CDR3 sequence is 14 residues long. The CDR3 nucleotides read TGCGCCAGCAGTCCCTATAGCGGTACAGATACGCAGTATTTT. Amino acids: CASSPYSGTDTQYF.